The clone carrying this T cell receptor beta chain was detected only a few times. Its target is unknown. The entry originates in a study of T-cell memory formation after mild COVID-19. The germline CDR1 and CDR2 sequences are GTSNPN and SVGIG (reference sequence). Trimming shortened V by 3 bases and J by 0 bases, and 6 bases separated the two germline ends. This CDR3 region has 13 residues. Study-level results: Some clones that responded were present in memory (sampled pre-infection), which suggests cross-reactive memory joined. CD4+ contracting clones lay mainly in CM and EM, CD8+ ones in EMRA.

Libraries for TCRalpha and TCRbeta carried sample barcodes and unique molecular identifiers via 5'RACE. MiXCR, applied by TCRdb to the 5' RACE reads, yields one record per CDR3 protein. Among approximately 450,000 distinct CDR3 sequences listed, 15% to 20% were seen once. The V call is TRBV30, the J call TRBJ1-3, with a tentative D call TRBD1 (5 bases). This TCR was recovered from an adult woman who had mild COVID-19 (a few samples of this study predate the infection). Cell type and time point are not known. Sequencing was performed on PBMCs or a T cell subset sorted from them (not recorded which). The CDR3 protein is CAWSGHSGNTIYF. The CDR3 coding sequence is TGTGCCTGGAGCGGACACTCTGGAAACACCATATATTTT.